This T cell receptor (beta chain) was recovered during a study of T cells after yellow fever vaccination. This clonotype occurred a few times. The V gene's germline CDR1 is MGHRA and CDR2 YSYEKL. Trimming took off 4 bases at V and 10 bases at J, with 15 bases between the two ends. CDR3 length equals 13 residues. TCRdb recomputed calls from the 5' RACE reads with MiXCR, one row per CDR3 protein. The sample yields a few hundred thousand distinct CDR3 sequences, over 3.5% seen once. The receptor comes from a man younger than 35 who received the YFV17D yellow fever vaccine. The sample was PBMCs, taken 5 days after the yellow fever booster vaccination. V is TRBV4-1 and J is TRBJ2-3, with D possibly matching TRBD2 (6 bases). In nucleotides, the CDR3 is TGCGCCAGCAGCCCCGGGGACTCCTTAGCGCAGTATTTT. This codes for CASSPGDSLAQYF.